One T cell receptor (beta chain) is described in this entry. Losses at the gene ends were 4 bases for V and 7 bases for J; bases not matched to a gene: 6. Germline V gives CDR1 SGDLS, CDR2 YYNGEE. The length of the CDR3 is 13 residues. In the original workflow: Amplification of reference gene primers was used by the study to estimate nucleated cell counts. The assay was immunoSEQ multiplex PCR, and TCRdb's table has in-frame clones only and misses some. The DNA was the basis for D and trimming; V, J and clone size are from that table. The sample contains tens of thousands of clones, 88% of which appear only once. This sample is drawn from a study of blood T cell repertoires in COVID-19.

The V gene is TRBV9, the J gene TRBJ2-7, with 9 bases aligning to TRBD1. This clonotype originated in a woman of 80 years or more with active COVID-19. Specimen: peripheral blood. CDR3 in amino acids: CASSLGQGGEQYF. The CDR3 DNA follows: TGTGCCAGCAGCCTGGGACAGGGTGGGGAGCAGTACTTC.